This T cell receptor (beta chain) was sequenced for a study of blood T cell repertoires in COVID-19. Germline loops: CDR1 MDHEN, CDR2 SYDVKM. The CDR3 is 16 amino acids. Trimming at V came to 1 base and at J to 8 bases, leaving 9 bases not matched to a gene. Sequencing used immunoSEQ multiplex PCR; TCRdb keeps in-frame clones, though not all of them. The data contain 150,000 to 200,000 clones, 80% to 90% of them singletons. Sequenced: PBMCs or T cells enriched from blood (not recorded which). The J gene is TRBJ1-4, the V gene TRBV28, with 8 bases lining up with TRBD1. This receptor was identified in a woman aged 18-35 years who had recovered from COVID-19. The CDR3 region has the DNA TGTGCCAGCAGTTTATACCGATCGACAGGGGACGAAAAACTGTTTTTT. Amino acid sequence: CASSLYRSTGDEKLFF.